This T cell receptor beta chain was retrieved from a study of long-term antiretroviral therapy in people with HIV. Study results and caveats: Control repertoires displayed wider CDR3 length ranges than the HIV repertoires.

Survey-level immunoSEQ v3.0 assays were run. Profiled with immunoSEQ multiplex PCR; TCRdb holds only in-frame clones, not every one. This table has about 19,000 clones, about nine tenths appearing once. V was pared by 4 bases and J by 5 bases, with 15 bases between. The CDR3 contains 15 residues. Germline values: CDR1 SGHRS, CDR2 YFSETQ. A remark on this clone: Its antigen is unknown.

The sequence came from a man aged 50 or older with HIV. This sample comprised unsorted PBMCs, obtained 3 years after starting antiretroviral therapy. The rearrangement uses TRBV5-1 and TRBJ1-4; D may be TRBD1 (5 bases). This CDR3 is CASSLSGGSNEKLFF. As DNA, the CDR3 is TGCGCCAGCAGCCTTAGTGGGGGAAGCAATGAAAAACTGTTTTTT.